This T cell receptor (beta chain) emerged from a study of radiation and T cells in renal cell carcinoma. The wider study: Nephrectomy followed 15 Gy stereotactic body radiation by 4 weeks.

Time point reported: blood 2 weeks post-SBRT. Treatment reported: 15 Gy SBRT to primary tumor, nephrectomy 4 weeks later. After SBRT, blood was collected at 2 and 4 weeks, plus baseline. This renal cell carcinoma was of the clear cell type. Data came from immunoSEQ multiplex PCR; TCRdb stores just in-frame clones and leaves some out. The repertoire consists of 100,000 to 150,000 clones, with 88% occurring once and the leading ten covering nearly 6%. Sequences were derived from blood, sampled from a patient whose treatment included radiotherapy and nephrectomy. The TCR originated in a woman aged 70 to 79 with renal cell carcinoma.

The CDR3 DNA follows: TGTGCCAGTAGTCCTCGGGCTCTCCGACACACCGGGGAGCTGTTTTTT. It encodes CASSPRALRHTGELFF. The V call is TRBV19, the J call TRBJ2-2; D remains unclear. V dropped 5 bases and J dropped 3 bases, with 16 bases sitting between them. The germline gives CDR1 LNHDA, CDR2 SQIVND (reference sequence). The CDR3 totals 16 residues.